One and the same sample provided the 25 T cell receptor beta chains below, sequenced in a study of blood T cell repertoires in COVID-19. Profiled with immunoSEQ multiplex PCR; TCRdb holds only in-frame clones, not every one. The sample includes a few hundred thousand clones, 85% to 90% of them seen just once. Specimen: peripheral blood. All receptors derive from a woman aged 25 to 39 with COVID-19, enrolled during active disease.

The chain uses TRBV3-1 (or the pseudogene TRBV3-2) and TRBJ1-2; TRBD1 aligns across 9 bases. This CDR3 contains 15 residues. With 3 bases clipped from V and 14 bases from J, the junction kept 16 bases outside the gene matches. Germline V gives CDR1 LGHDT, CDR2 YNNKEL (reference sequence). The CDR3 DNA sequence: TGTGCCAGCAGCCAGCCGTCAATTGACAGGGGGAGAAGAACCTTC. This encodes CASSQPSIDRGRRTF.

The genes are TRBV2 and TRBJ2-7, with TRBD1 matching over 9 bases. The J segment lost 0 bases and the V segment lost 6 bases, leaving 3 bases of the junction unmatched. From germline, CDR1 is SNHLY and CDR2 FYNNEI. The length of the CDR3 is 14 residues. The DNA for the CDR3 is TGTGCCAGCAGGGAGACAGGGGGCTCCTACGAGCAGTACGTC. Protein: CASRETGGSYEQYV.

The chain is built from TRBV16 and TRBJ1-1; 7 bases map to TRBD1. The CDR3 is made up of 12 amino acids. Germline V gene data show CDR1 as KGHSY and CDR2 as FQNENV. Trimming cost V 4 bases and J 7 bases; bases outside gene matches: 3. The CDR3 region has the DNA TGTGCCAGCAGCCCAGGACAGGTTGAAGCTTTCTTT. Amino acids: CASSPGQVEAFF.

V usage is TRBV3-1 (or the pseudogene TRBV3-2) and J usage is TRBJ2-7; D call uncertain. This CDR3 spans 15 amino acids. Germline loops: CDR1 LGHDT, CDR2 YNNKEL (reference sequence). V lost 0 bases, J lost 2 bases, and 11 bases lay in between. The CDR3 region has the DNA TGTGCCAGCAGCCAAGATACCACAAAGACCTACGAGCAGTACTTC. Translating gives CASSQDTTKTYEQYF.

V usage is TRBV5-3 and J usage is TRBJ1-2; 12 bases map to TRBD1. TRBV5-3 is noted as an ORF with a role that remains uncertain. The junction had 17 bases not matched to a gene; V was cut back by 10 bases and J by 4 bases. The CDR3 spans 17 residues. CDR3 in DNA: TGTGCCGGCCCAAAACGGGACAGGGGGCCGTTCCCCTATGGCTACACCTTC. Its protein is CAGPKRDRGPFPYGYTF.

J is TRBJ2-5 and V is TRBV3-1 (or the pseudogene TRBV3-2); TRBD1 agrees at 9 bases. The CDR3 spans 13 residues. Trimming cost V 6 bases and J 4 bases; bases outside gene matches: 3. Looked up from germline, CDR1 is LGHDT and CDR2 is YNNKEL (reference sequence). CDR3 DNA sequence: TGTGCCAGCAGACCGACAGGGGGAGAGACCCAGTACTTC. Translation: CASRPTGGETQYF.

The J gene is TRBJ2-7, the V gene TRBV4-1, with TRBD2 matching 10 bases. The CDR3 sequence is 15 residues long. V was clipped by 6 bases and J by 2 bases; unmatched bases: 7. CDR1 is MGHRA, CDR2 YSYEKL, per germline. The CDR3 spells CASRTRTSGPYEQYF. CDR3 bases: TGCGCCAGCAGGACACGGACTAGCGGCCCCTACGAGCAGTACTTC.

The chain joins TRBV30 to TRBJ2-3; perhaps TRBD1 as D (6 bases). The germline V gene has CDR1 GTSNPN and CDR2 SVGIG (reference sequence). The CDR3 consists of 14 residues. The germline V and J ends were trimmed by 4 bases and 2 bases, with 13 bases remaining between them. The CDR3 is CAWKDQGNTDTQYF. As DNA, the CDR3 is TGTGCCTGGAAAGATCAGGGGAACACAGATACGCAGTATTTT.

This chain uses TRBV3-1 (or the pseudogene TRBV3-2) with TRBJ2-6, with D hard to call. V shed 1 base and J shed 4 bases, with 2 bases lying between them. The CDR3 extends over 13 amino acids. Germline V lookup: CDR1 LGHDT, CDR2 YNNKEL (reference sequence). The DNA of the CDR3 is TGTGCCAGCAGCCAAGCAGGGGCCAACGTCCTGACTTTC. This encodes CASSQAGANVLTF.

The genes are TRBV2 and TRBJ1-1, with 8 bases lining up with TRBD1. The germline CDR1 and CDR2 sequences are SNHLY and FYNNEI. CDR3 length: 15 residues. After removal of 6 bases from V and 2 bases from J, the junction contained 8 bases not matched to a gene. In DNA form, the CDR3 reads TGTGCCAGCAGCCCCGGACAGGGAATTAACACTGAAGCTTTCTTT. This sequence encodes CASSPGQGINTEAFF.

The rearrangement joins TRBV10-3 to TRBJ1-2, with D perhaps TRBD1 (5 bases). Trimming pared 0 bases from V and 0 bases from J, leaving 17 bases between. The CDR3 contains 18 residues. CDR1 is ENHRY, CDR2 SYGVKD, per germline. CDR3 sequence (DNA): TGTGCCATCAGTGAGTCGAAGGGGTCAGGCACATCTAACTATGGCTACACCTTC. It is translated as CAISESKGSGTSNYGYTF.

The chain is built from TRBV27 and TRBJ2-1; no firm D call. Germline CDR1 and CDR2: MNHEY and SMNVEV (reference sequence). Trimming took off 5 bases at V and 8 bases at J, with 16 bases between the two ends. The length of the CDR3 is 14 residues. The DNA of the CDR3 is TGTGCCAGCAGTCCCAGGATAGTTGGCGATGAGCAGTTCTTC. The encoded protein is CASSPRIVGDEQFF.

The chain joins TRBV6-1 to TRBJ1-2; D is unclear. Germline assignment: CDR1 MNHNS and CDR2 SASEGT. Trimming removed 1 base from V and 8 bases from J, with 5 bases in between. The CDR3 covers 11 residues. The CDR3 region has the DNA TGTGCCAGCAGTGAAGGCTACGGCTACACCTTC. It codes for CASSEGYGYTF.

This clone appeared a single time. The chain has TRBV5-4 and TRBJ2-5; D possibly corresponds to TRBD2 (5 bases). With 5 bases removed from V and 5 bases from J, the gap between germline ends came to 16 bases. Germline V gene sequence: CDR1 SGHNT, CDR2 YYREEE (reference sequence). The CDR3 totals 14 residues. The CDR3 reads CASSRSGVGETQYF. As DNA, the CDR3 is TGTGCCAGCAGTCGGAGCGGTGTGGGGGAGACCCAGTACTTC.

The CDR3 is CASSPIIRDRGTYNEQFF. In nucleotides, the CDR3 is TGTGCCAGCAGTCCAATAATCCGGGACAGGGGAACTTACAATGAGCAGTTCTTC. The J gene is TRBJ2-1, the V gene TRBV6-6; 10 nucleotides align to TRBD1. Germline-derived CDR1 and CDR2 are MNHNY and SVGAGI (reference sequence). The length of the CDR3 is 18 residues. The V segment lost 5 bases and the J segment 4 bases; nucleotides outside the gene matches: 14.

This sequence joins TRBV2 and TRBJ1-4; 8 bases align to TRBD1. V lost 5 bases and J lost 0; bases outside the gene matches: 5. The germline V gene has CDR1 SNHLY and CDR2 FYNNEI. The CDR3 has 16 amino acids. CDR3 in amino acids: CASSFLQGATNEKLFF. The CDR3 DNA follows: TGTGCCAGCAGTTTCCTACAGGGGGCAACTAATGAAAAACTGTTTTTT.

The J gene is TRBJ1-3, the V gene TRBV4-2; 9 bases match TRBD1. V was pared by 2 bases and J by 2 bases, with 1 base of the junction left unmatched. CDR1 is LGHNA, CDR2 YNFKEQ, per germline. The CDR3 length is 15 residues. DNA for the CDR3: TGTGCCAGCAGCCAATACAGGGGGCCTGGAAACACCATATATTTT. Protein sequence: CASSQYRGPGNTIYF.

The chain's CDR3 is CASSRQGWGSSYNEQFF. CDR3 nucleotides: TGTGCCAGCAGCCGACAGGGGTGGGGTAGCTCCTACAATGAGCAGTTCTTC. The V and J genes are TRBV13 and TRBJ2-1; 8 positions agree with TRBD1. Germline V lookup: CDR1 PRHDT, CDR2 FYEKMQ (reference sequence). J gave up 0 bases and V 5 bases, and 9 bases lay outside the gene matches. The CDR3 sequence is 17 residues long. The whole variable domain, remainder taken from reference TRBV13 and TRBJ2-1, is AAGVIQSPRHLIKEKRETATLKCYPIPRHDTVYWYQQGPGQDPQFLISFYEKMQSDKGSIPDRFSAQQFSDYHSELNMSSLELGDSALYFCASSRQGWGSSYNEQFFGPGTRLTVL.

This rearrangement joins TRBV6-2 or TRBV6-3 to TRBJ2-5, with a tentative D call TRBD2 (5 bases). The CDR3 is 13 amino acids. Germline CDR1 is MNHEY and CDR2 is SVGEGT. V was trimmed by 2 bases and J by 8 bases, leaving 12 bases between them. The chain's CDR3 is CASSYTSRDTQYF. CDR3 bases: TGTGCCAGCAGTTACACTAGTCGAGATACCCAGTACTTC.

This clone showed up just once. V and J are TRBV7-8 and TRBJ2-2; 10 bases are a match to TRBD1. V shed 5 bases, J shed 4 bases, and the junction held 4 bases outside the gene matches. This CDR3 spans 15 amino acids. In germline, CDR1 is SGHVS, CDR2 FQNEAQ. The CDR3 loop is CASSQDRGGTGELFF. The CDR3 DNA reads TGTGCCAGCAGCCAGGACAGGGGGGGCACCGGGGAGCTGTTTTTT.

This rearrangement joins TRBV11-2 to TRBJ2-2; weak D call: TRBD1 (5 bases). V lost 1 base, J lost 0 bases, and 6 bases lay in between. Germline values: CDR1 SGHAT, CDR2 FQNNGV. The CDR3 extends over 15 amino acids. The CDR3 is CASSLGQSNTGELFF. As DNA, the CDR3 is TGTGCCAGCAGCTTAGGACAGTCGAACACCGGGGAGCTGTTTTTT.

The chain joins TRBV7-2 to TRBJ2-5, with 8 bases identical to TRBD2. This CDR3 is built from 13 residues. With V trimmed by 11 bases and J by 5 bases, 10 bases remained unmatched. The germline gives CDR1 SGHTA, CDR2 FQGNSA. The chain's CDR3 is CAVKLGGAETQYF. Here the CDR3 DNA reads TGTGCCGTCAAGCTCGGGGGGGCGGAGACCCAGTACTTC.

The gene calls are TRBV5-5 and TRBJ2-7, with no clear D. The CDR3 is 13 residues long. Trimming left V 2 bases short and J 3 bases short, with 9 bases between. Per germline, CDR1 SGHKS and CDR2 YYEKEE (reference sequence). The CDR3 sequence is CASSLTAHYEQYF. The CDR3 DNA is TGTGCCAGCAGCTTAACAGCCCACTACGAGCAGTACTTC. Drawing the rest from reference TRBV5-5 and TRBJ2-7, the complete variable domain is DAGVTQSPTHLIKTRGQQVTLRCSPISGHKSVSWYQQVLGQGPQFIFQYYEKEERGRGNFPDRFSARQFPNYSSELNVNALLLGDSALYLCASSLTAHYEQYFGPGTRLTVT.

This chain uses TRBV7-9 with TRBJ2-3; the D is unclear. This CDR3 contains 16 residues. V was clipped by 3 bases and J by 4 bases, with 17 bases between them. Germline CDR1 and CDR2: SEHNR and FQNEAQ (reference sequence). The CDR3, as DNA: TGTGCCAGCAGCTTTCCCCCGGGTCTAGGATCAGATACGCAGTATTTT. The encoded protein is CASSFPPGLGSDTQYF.

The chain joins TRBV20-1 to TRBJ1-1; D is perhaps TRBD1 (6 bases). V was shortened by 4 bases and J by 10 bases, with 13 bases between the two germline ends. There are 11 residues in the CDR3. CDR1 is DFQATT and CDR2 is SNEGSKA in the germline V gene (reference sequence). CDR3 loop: CSATDTRGAFF. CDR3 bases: TGCAGTGCTACGGATACCAGGGGAGCTTTCTTT.